These 8 T cell receptor beta chains came from one sample sequenced in a study of cytomegalovirus exposure and HLA in healthy donors (dated by TCRdb to about 2017). Receptors were amplified or captured by the immunoSEQ multiplex PCR assay. The multiplex PCR relied on a mix of 60 forward primers for TCR Vbeta segments and 13 reverse primers for TCR Jbeta segments. Held by TCRdb, this immuneACCESS table contains in-frame sequences only and omits some clones. Under half of the omission traces to an unresolved V gene where checked; the cause of the rest is unknown. Present in this sample are 250,000 to 300,000 clones, 85% to 95% of which were seen just once. Roughly 1.6% of the sample is taken by the ten largest. The sample consisted of PBMCs. Receptor source: a girl aged 2 to 10 in good health and CMV-seronegative.

V is TRBV27 and J is TRBJ2-5; 8 bases match TRBD2. The CDR3 extends over 19 amino acids. Trimming removed 5 bases from V and 4 bases from J; junction bases left unmatched: 21. Germline CDR1 and CDR2: MNHEY and SMNVEV (reference sequence). The CDR3 protein is CASSPITPMRGDEGETQYF. CDR3 nucleotide sequence: TGTGCCAGCAGTCCAATAACCCCCATGCGGGGGGACGAGGGAGAGACCCAGTACTTC.

The chain employs TRBV27 and TRBJ1-2, with D hard to call. CDR3 size: 15 residues. Germline CDR1 reads MNHEY; CDR2 reads SMNVEV (reference sequence). V dropped 0 bases and J dropped 3 bases, with 11 bases sitting between them. The CDR3 here is CASSLSLQRHYGYTF. Written as DNA, the CDR3 is TGTGCCAGCAGTTTATCGTTACAGAGACACTATGGCTACACCTTC.

The rearrangement joins TRBV30 to TRBJ1-3; 12 nucleotides line up with TRBD1. The CDR3 is made up of 16 amino acids. Trimming took 1 base from V and 2 from J; bases not matched to a gene: 3. The germline CDR1 and CDR2 sequences are GTSNPN and SVGIG (reference sequence). The CDR3 is CAWSGGTGGTGNTIYF. The CDR3 nucleotides are TGTGCCTGGAGTGGGGGGACAGGGGGCACTGGAAACACCATATATTTT.

V is TRBV15 and J is TRBJ2-7; the match to TRBD2 covers 7 bases. CDR1 and CDR2 from the germline V gene are LNHNV and YYDKDF (reference sequence). V shed 1 base, J shed 6 bases, and the junction held 9 bases outside the gene matches. CDR3 length: 15 residues. The CDR3 DNA reads TGTGCCACCAGCAGAGGGGGGGGACGGTTTGGCGAGCAGTACTTC. This gives the protein CATSRGGGRFGEQYF.

A single count supports this clone. The rearrangement uses TRBV9 and TRBJ2-7, with 8 bases aligning to TRBD1. The trim removed 4 bases at V and 0 bases at J, leaving 9 bases unmatched. This CDR3 is built from 16 residues. Germline V CDR1 and CDR2: SGDLS, YYNGEE. CDR3 residues: CASSSTGDRYSYEQYF. The CDR3 DNA reads as TGTGCCAGCAGCTCGACAGGGGACAGATACTCCTACGAGCAGTACTTC. Drawing the rest from reference TRBV9 and TRBJ2-7, the complete variable domain is DSGVTQTPKHLITATGQRVTLRCSPRSGDLSVYWYQQSLDQGLQFLIQYYNGEERAKGNILERFSAQQFPDLHSELNLSSLELGDSALYFCASSSTGDRYSYEQYFGPGTRLTVT.

A single count supports this clone. This chain joins TRBV18 and TRBJ2-1, with D perhaps TRBD1 (5 bases). CDR3 length: 16 residues. V was cut by 3 bases and J by 6 bases, with 18 bases left in between. The germline CDR1 and CDR2 sequences are KGHSH and LQKENI. This chain's CDR3 is CASSPIGGTGGNEQFF. In DNA, the CDR3 is TGTGCCAGCTCACCGATTGGCGGAACAGGCGGCAATGAGCAGTTCTTC. Variable domain in full (rest from reference TRBV18 and TRBJ2-1): NAGVMQNPRHLVRRRGQEARLRCSPMKGHSHVYWYRQLPEEGLKFMVYLQKENIIDESGMPKERFSAEFPKEGPSILRIQQVVRGDSAAYFCASSPIGGTGGNEQFFGPGTRLTVL.

The chain links TRBV30 to TRBJ1-4; tentative D call: TRBD1 (5 bases). CDR1 is GTSNPN and CDR2 is SVGIG in the germline V gene (reference sequence). This CDR3 region has 17 residues. Trimming pared 0 bases from V and 0 bases from J, leaving 14 bases between. Here the CDR3 DNA reads TGTGCCTGGAGTGTATCATTCCAGGGTGCAACTAATGAAAAACTGTTTTTT. Translating it yields CAWSVSFQGATNEKLFF.

The V call is TRBV7-2, the J call TRBJ2-3; 10 bases agree with TRBD2. Unmatched junction bases numbered 7, after V lost 3 bases and J lost 4 bases. The germline V gene has CDR1 SGHTA and CDR2 FQGNSA. CDR3 length: 16 amino acids. CDR3 in DNA: TGTGCCAGCAGCTTCCAAGCGGGGGGGCCTGCAGATACGCAGTATTTT. Its translation: CASSFQAGGPADTQYF. The variable domain in full, with the rest retrieved from reference TRBV7-2 and TRBJ2-3, is GAGVSQSPSNKVTEKGKDVELRCDPISGHTALYWYRQSLGQGLEFLIYFQGNSAPDKSGLPSDRFSAERTGGSVSTLTIQRTQQEDSAVYLCASSFQAGGPADTQYFGPGTRLTVL.